The rows below give T cell receptor beta chains drawn from one sample of a study of neurological immune-mediated disorders. TCRdb reanalysed the 5' RACE reads using MiXCR and keeps one entry per CDR3 protein. The sample includes tens of thousands of distinct CDR3 sequences, approximately 10% of them seen just once. The sample was PBMCs. All receptors derive from a woman in her forties with HTLV-1-associated myelopathy (HAM/TSP). The CDR3 runs from the conserved cysteine through the conserved F or W. A D gene is named only where the DNA matches it firmly. Clone sizes are given selectively: once, few, many, or a class where the clone is expanded.

>NA|12|TRBJ2-7|NA|TRBV20-1
TGCAGTGCTAGCGAAACAGGATACGAGCAGTACTTC
CSASETGYEQYF
>TRBD1|15|TRBJ1-1|many|TRBV5-1
TGCGCCAGCAGCTTGTCCGTAACAGGGGAGACTGAAGCTTTCTTT
CASSLSVTGETEAFF
>TRBD2|15|TRBJ2-1|many|TRBV7-2
TGTGCCAGCCGCCCGGGGGGGGGGTCCTACAATGAGCAGTTCTTC
CASRPGGGSYNEQFF
>NA|13|TRBJ1-2|many|TRBV7-2
TGTGCCAGCAGCTTAGGACAACAGCTTGGCTACACCTTC
CASSLGQQLGYTF
>NA|18|TRBJ2-1|NA|TRBV5-1
TGCGCCAGCAGCCCGGGCCCGGGGGAGATCGGGCTGTGGGATGAGCAGTTCTTC
CASSPGPGEIGLWDEQFF
>NA|17|TRBJ1-2|NA|TRBV5-6
TGTGCCAGCAGCCCCTTAGGACTACAGGAGGTGATCTATGGCTACACCTTC
CASSPLGLQEVIYGYTF
>TRBD1|14|TRBJ2-7|many|TRBV11-2
TGTGCCAGCAGCTTCGGGACAGGGAAAAACGAGCAGTACTTC
CASSFGTGKNEQYF
>NA|15|TRBJ1-4|NA|TRBV24-1
TGTGCCACCAGTGATGGGCGTGGGGATAATGAAAAACTGTTTTTT
CATSDGRGDNEKLFF
>NA|16|TRBJ1-5|many|TRBV5-1
TGCGCCAGCAATATGGAGGGGGAATATAGCAATCAGCCCCAGCATTTT
CASNMEGEYSNQPQHF
>TRBD1|15|TRBJ2-2|many|TRBV7-8
TGTGCCAGCAACGCAGGGGGCGCTGGGACCGGGGAGCTGTTTTTT
CASNAGGAGTGELFF
>TRBD2|15|TRBJ2-3|many|TRBV5-1
TGCGCCAGCGGCCTCGGGACTAGCGGCACAGATACGCAGTATTTT
CASGLGTSGTDTQYF
>TRBD2|15|TRBJ2-1|many|TRBV27
TGTGCCAGCAGTTTAGGCGGGGGAAATTACAATGAGCAGTTCTTC
CASSLGGGNYNEQFF
>NA|14|TRBJ2-7|many|TRBV6-5
TGTGCCAGCAGTTACGATGGGGCCGTGAACGAGCAGTACTTC
CASSYDGAVNEQYF
>TRBD1|16|TRBJ1-6|many|TRBV12-3/TRBV12-4
TGTGCCAGCACTCGTTGGACAGGGATCGGGAATTCACCCCTCCACTTT
CASTRWTGIGNSPLHF
>NA|16|TRBJ2-2|NA|TRBV4-1
TGCGCCAGCAGCCGCCCGGGGGGCGCGGGTACCGGGGAGCTGTTTTTT
CASSRPGGAGTGELFF
>NA|13|TRBJ1-1|many|TRBV4-1
TGCGCCAGCAGCCAAGTAGGGGATGCGCCCGCTTTCTTT
CASSQVGDAPAFF
>TRBD1|14|TRBJ1-1|NA|TRBV7-6
TGTGCCAGCAGCACCATGACAGGGGGAACTGAAGCTTTCTTT
CASSTMTGGTEAFF
>TRBD1|17|TRBJ1-3|many|TRBV7-9
TGTGCCAGCAGCTTAACCAGGGGGTTAGCCTCTGGAAACACCATATATTTT
CASSLTRGLASGNTIYF
>NA|12|TRBJ2-7|many|TRBV10-2
TGCGCCAGCAGCCAGGGGTCCTACGAGCAGTACTTC
CASSQGSYEQYF
>TRBD1|13|TRBJ1-1|many|TRBV10-3
TGTGCCACACGACAGGGGACAAGCGCTGAAGCTTTCTTT
CATRQGTSAEAFF
>NA|15|TRBJ1-1|many|TRBV7-9
TGTGCCAGCAGTTACTGGCTGTCTGGGAACACTGAAGCTTTCTTT
CASSYWLSGNTEAFF
>NA|13|TRBJ1-5|many|TRBV20-1
TGCAGTGCTAGGGCCCTACAGAATCAGCCCCAGCATTTT
CSARALQNQPQHF
>NA|13|TRBJ1-3|many|TRBV11-2
TGTGCCAGCAGCTTAGCCATAATGGACACCATATATTTT
CASSLAIMDTIYF
>NA|11|TRBJ1-2|many|TRBV5-5
TGTGCCAGCAGCTTGGATACGGGGTTTACCTTC
CASSLDTGFTF
>NA|13|TRBJ1-1|medium-sized|TRBV10-2
TGCGCCAGCAGTGAGTTTCACTACACTGAAGCTTTCTTT
CASSEFHYTEAFF
>NA|16|TRBJ2-3|many|TRBV20-1
TGCAGTGCTTCCAAGACTAGTCAGAAAGGGGCAGATACGCAGTATTTT
CSASKTSQKGADTQYF
>TRBD1|12|TRBJ2-5|many|TRBV29-1
TGCAGCGCCGGGCGACAGGGGGAGACCCAGTACTTC
CSAGRQGETQYF
>TRBD2|15|TRBJ2-3|many|TRBV7-9
TGTGCCAGCCGACGGGGGGGCCGGAGTACAGATACGCAGTATTTT
CASRRGGRSTDTQYF
>NA|18|TRBJ1-2|many|TRBV27
TGTGCCAGCAGTCCATCATATCCGGGACATAAGACTAACTATGGCTACACCTTC
CASSPSYPGHKTNYGYTF
>NA|17|TRBJ1-6|many|TRBV25-1
TGTGCCAGCCGCGGGCGGGGCGGTAGCTCCTATAATTCACCCCTCCACTTT
CASRGRGGSSYNSPLHF
>TRBD2|18|TRBJ2-5|NA|TRBV25-1
TGTGCCAGCAGTGCACGGACTAGCGGGGGAAGGTGGGAAGAGACCCAGTACTTC
CASSARTSGGRWEETQYF
>NA|13|TRBJ2-2|many|TRBV9
TGTGCCAGCAGTGCCGGGAACACCGGGGAGCTGTTTTTT
CASSAGNTGELFF
>NA|13|TRBJ2-5|many|TRBV29-1
TGCAGCGTTGGAGGAAGCCTTCAAGAGACCCAGTACTTC
CSVGGSLQETQYF
>NA|15|TRBJ2-1|many|TRBV20-1
TGCAGTGCTAGAGATGGGAGGAGATCCTACAATGAGCAGTTCTTC
CSARDGRRSYNEQFF
>TRBD2|15|TRBJ2-7|many|TRBV6-2/TRBV6-3
TGTGCCAGCAGGGAGACCGGGACTACCACCTACGAGCAGTACTTC
CASRETGTTTYEQYF
>TRBD2|16|TRBJ2-7|NA|TRBV4-3
TGCGCCAGCAGCCAAGAGGGACTAGCGGGGCCCTACGAGCAGTACTTC
CASSQEGLAGPYEQYF
>NA|14|TRBJ1-1|many|TRBV2
TGTGCCAGCAGGGAGGACAACCCGAACACTGAAGCTTTCTTT
CASREDNPNTEAFF
>TRBD1|17|TRBJ2-3|NA|TRBV12-3/TRBV12-4
TGTGCCAGCAGCCCTTCCTGGGACAGGGGCTACACAGATACGCAGTATTTT
CASSPSWDRGYTDTQYF
>TRBD1|14|TRBJ1-2|many|TRBV9
TGTGCCAGCAGCGCCGGACAGGGGGGCTATGGCTACACCTTC
CASSAGQGGYGYTF
>NA|15|TRBJ2-5|many|TRBV20-1
TGCAGTGCTGCGACTACGGGGCCCCCTCAGGAGACCCAGTACTTC
CSAATTGPPQETQYF
>NA|13|TRBJ1-1|many|TRBV24-1
TGTGCCACCAGCCGTACAGGATACACTGAAGCTTTCTTT
CATSRTGYTEAFF
>TRBD2|14|TRBJ2-1|many|TRBV7-7
TGTGCCAGCAGCGGCGAGGGAGGGGTAGGGGAGCAGTTCTTC
CASSGEGGVGEQFF
>TRBD1|15|TRBJ1-1|few|TRBV7-2
TGTGCCAGCAGCTTAAACACAGGGGCAAACACTGAAGCTTTCTTT
CASSLNTGANTEAFF
>NA|13|TRBJ1-1|many|TRBV10-3
TGTGCCATCGCGACAGAGCCCAACACTGAAGCTTTCTTT
CAIATEPNTEAFF
>TRBD1|16|TRBJ2-2|many|TRBV4-1
TGCGCCAGCAGGCAGACAGGGGATGGTGGATCCGGGGAGCTGTTTTTT
CASRQTGDGGSGELFF
>NA|14|TRBJ1-1|many|TRBV14
TGTGCCAGCAGCCCGACGAGGGGGAACACTGAAGCTTTCTTT
CASSPTRGNTEAFF
>TRBD1|14|TRBJ2-7|many|TRBV29-1
TGCAGCGTTGAAGACAGGGGGCGCACCTACGAGCAGTACTTC
CSVEDRGRTYEQYF
>TRBD1|13|TRBJ2-2|many|TRBV29-1
TGCAGCGTGGAGACAGGGGGGGACGGGGAGCTGTTTTTT
CSVETGGDGELFF
>NA|15|TRBJ1-2|many|TRBV5-1
TGCGCCAGCAGCTTGGAGGGGGTACCGCTTGCTGGCTACACCTTC
CASSLEGVPLAGYTF
>NA|17|TRBJ2-2|many|TRBV24-1
TGTGCCACCAGTGATTCGGCCCCGCTTGGACCAACCGGGGAGCTGTTTTTT
CATSDSAPLGPTGELFF
>TRBD2|13|TRBJ2-7|many|TRBV10-2
TGCGCCAGCCGGGAGGAGCCGGAGTACGAGCAGTACTTC
CASREEPEYEQYF
>NA|15|TRBJ2-1|many|TRBV10-3
TGTGCCATCAGCCCGTGGGACTCCCCCGGCAATGAGCAGTTCTTC
CAISPWDSPGNEQFF
>NA|13|TRBJ1-5|NA|TRBV7-2
TGTGCCAACAGCCAAAACTCCAATCAGCCTCAGCATTTT
CANSQNSNQPQHF
>NA|16|TRBJ2-3|NA|TRBV5-1
TGCGCCAGCAGCTTGGAGGGGGGAGGCCGAGCAGATATGCAGTATTTT
CASSLEGGGRADMQYF
>NA|12|TRBJ2-1|many|TRBV12-3/TRBV12-4
TGTGCCAGCAGTTTTTCCTACAATGAGCAGTTCTTC
CASSFSYNEQFF
>NA|14|TRBJ2-7|many|TRBV27
TGTGCCAGCAGTTTCTGGGGTTACTCCTACGAGCAGTACTTC
CASSFWGYSYEQYF